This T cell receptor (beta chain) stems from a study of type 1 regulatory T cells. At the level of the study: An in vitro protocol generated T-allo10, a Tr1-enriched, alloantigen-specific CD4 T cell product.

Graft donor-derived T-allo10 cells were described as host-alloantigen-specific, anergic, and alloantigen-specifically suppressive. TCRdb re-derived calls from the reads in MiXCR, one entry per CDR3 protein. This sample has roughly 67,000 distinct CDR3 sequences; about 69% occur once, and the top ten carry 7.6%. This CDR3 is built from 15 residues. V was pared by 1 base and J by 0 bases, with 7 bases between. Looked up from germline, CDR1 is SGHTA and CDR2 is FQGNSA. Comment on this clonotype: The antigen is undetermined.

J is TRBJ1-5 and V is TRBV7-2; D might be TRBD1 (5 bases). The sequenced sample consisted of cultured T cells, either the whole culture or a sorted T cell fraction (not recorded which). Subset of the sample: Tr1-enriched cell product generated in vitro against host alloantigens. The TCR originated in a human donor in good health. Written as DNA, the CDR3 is TGTGCCAGCAGCTTAGAAGACAGTAGCAATCAGCCCCAGCATTTT. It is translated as CASSLEDSSNQPQHF.